Following are 23 T cell receptor beta chains from one sample sequenced in a study of cytomegalovirus exposure and HLA in healthy donors. TCRdb keeps only in-frame clones here, not all; method: immunoSEQ multiplex PCR. This table has under 200,000 clones, over 85% appearing once. Specimen: PBMCs. The receptors originated from a woman younger than 35 in good health and CMV-seropositive.

J is TRBJ1-2 and V is TRBV27, with no clear D. Trimming left V 5 bases short and J 5 bases short, with 15 bases between. This CDR3 is built from 14 residues. The germline V gene encodes CDR1 MNHEY and CDR2 SMNVEV (reference sequence). The CDR3 region is CASSLRGGRYGYTF. The DNA for the CDR3 is TGTGCCAGCAGTCTCCGGGGAGGGAGATATGGCTACACCTTC.

The V gene is TRBV6-5, the J gene TRBJ2-7; TRBD2 matches 11 bases. Germline V gene lookup returns CDR1 MNHEY and CDR2 SVGAGI. This CDR3 region has 15 residues. Trimming removed 6 bases from V and 2 bases from J; junction bases left unmatched: 6. The CDR3 DNA reads as TGTGCCAGCAGGGAACTACTAGCGGGAGCCTACGAGCAGTACTTC. Protein: CASRELLAGAYEQYF.

The chain combines TRBV28 with TRBJ2-5, with D unclear. V lost 6 bases to trimming and J lost 5 bases, with 13 bases between them. Germline assignment: CDR1 MDHEN and CDR2 SYDVKM. This CDR3 is 13 amino acids long. The CDR3 DNA reads as TGTGCCAGCAGCCCGGATGGAGTCGAGACCCAGTACTTC. Its protein product is CASSPDGVETQYF.

The chain couples TRBV11-3 to TRBJ2-1; D unresolved. Per germline, CDR1 SGHNT and CDR2 YENEEA. Trimming left V 5 bases short and J 4 bases short, with 3 bases between. The CDR3 is made up of 11 amino acids. The CDR3 DNA is TGTGCCAGCAGCACTTACAATGAGCAGTTCTTC. It is translated as CASSTYNEQFF.

The chain couples TRBV5-5 to TRBJ2-2; TRBD1 matches 7 bases. There are 17 residues in the CDR3. Trimming cost V 4 bases and J 6 bases; bases outside gene matches: 15. Per the germline V gene, CDR1 is SGHKS and CDR2 is YYEKEE (reference sequence). The CDR3 DNA sequence: TGTGCCAGCAGCCTGACGTACGGGACAGTCGACTCCGGGGAGCTGTTTTTT. Translation gives CASSLTYGTVDSGELFF.

The genes are TRBV2 and TRBJ1-2, with 7 nucleotides matching TRBD1. Germline V lookup: CDR1 SNHLY, CDR2 FYNNEI. J gave up 4 bases and V 6 bases, and 8 bases lay outside the gene matches. The CDR3 is 14 amino acids. In DNA form, the CDR3 reads TGTGCCAGCAGACGACAGGGACAATCCTATGGCTACACCTTC. Encoded protein: CASRRQGQSYGYTF.

The J gene is TRBJ1-5, the V gene TRBV9; 7 bases are a match to TRBD1. Trimming cost V 0 bases and J 1 base; bases outside gene matches: 4. The germline V gene has CDR1 SGDLS and CDR2 YYNGEE. The CDR3 totals 16 residues. CDR3 DNA sequence: TGTGCCAGCAGCGTAGACCAGGGGGGCAGCAATCAGCCCCAGCATTTT. Its protein is CASSVDQGGSNQPQHF.

The V gene is TRBV5-1, the J gene TRBJ2-7, with a tentative D call TRBD2 (7 bases). Germline assignment: CDR1 SGHRS and CDR2 YFSETQ. V was shortened by 1 base and J by 2 bases, with 13 bases between the two germline ends. The CDR3 totals 15 residues. Here the CDR3 DNA reads TGCGCCAGCAGCTTGTCTGGGGGGGCGGCCTACGAGCAGTACTTC. Its translation: CASSLSGGAAYEQYF.

The chain links TRBV9 to TRBJ2-3; D ambiguous. V lost 1 base to trimming and J lost 4 bases, with 4 bases between them. The CDR3 covers 12 residues. Germline values: CDR1 SGDLS, CDR2 YYNGEE. The CDR3 loop is CASSVLSDTQYF. For the CDR3, the DNA is TGTGCCAGCAGCGTACTCTCAGATACGCAGTATTTT.

This rearrangement joins TRBV18 to TRBJ1-5, with D unclear. V was clipped by 3 bases and J by 6 bases, with 18 bases between them. CDR3 size: 16 residues. CDR1 and CDR2 (germline): KGHSH, LQKENI. The CDR3 here is CASSPPRQAGGQPQHF. CDR3 DNA sequence: TGTGCCAGCTCACCCCCCAGGCAGGCGGGAGGTCAGCCCCAGCATTTT.

The chain recombines TRBV7-3 with TRBJ2-3, with TRBD2 identical over 7 bases. CDR3 size: 14 residues. Germline V lookup: CDR1 SGHTA, CDR2 FQGTGA. With 4 bases clipped from V and 2 bases from J, the junction kept 3 bases outside the gene matches. CDR3 sequence: CASSWEGSTDTQYF. The CDR3 coding sequence is TGTGCCAGCAGCTGGGAGGGGTCCACAGATACGCAGTATTTT.

The rearrangement links TRBV5-6 to TRBJ1-2; D unresolved. Germline assignment: CDR1 SGHDT and CDR2 YYEEEE. The CDR3 totals 13 residues. V dropped 2 bases and J dropped 6 bases, with 11 bases sitting between them. The CDR3 nucleotides read TGTGCCAGCAGCTTTAGAGGGCTTCATGGCTACACCTTC. Amino acids: CASSFRGLHGYTF.

The V call is TRBV29-1, the J call TRBJ1-1, with 7 nucleotides matching TRBD1. The CDR3 runs to 11 residues. Trimming took 5 bases from V and 7 from J; bases not matched to a gene: 4. Looked up from germline, CDR1 is SQVTM and CDR2 is ANQGSEA. CDR3 coding DNA: TGCAGCGTTAAGGGGGCCTTTGAAGCTTTCTTT. Protein product: CSVKGAFEAFF.

The sample holds a few counts of this clone. This chain uses TRBV28 with TRBJ1-1; no reliable D call. The CDR3 totals 11 residues. Germline values: CDR1 MDHEN, CDR2 SYDVKM. V lost 7 bases, J lost 1 base, and 4 bases lay in between. The CDR3 DNA reads TGTGCCAGCATTCGGAACACTGAAGCTTTCTTT. It specifies CASIRNTEAFF.

V gene TRBV27 combines with J gene TRBJ2-7; possibly TRBD1 for D (5 bases). Germline CDR1 is MNHEY and CDR2 is SMNVEV (reference sequence). The CDR3 has 14 residues. Trimming cost V 4 bases and J 3 bases, with 13 bases left between them. This chain's CDR3 is CASSSREILYEQYF. The CDR3 region has the DNA TGTGCCAGCAGTTCCAGGGAAATCCTCTACGAGCAGTACTTC.

The chain joins TRBV9 to TRBJ2-3, with 16 bases fitting TRBD2. The trim removed 3 bases at V and 6 bases at J, leaving 4 bases unmatched. The CDR3 contains 16 residues. Germline values: CDR1 SGDLS, CDR2 YYNGEE. Here the CDR3 reads CASSAGLAGGGDTQYF. DNA for the CDR3: TGTGCCAGCAGCGCGGGACTAGCGGGAGGGGGGGATACGCAGTATTTT.

Concerning this clone itself: Other DNA sequences in the sample encode the same CDR3. The chain is built from TRBV18 and TRBJ1-3; 8 bases map to TRBD1. With V trimmed by 0 bases and J by 2 bases, 0 bases remained unmatched. In germline, CDR1 is KGHSH, CDR2 LQKENI. This CDR3 is 15 amino acids long. CDR3 sequence reads: CASSPPDRAGNTIYF. CDR3 DNA sequence: TGTGCCAGCTCACCACCGGACAGGGCTGGAAACACCATATATTTT.

This clone was recorded a few times. This chain joins TRBV7-3 and TRBJ2-7; 7 positions match TRBD2. The CDR3 consists of 12 residues. The V gene's germline CDR1 is SGHTA and CDR2 FQGTGA. V shed 5 bases and J 6 bases; nucleotides not matched to a gene: 4. The CDR3 bases are TGTGCCAGCAGCCTGCCGGGAGGCGAGCAGTACTTC. Its translation: CASSLPGGEQYF.

The genes are TRBV11-2 and TRBJ1-4; the match to TRBD1 covers 9 bases. Germline V gene lookup returns CDR1 SGHAT and CDR2 FQNNGV. V lost 5 bases and J lost 7; bases outside the gene matches: 2. CDR3 length equals 13 residues. Here the CDR3 reads CASSPDRGEKLFF. The CDR3 region has the DNA TGTGCCAGCAGCCCGGACAGGGGTGAAAAACTGTTTTTT.

The chain is built from TRBV9 and TRBJ2-1; TRBD2 matches 7 bases. V gave up 3 bases and J gave up 6 bases; unmatched junction bases: 12. Per germline, CDR1 SGDLS and CDR2 YYNGEE. The CDR3 contains 16 residues. In nucleotides, the CDR3 is TGTGCCAGCAGCGAGTCTCGGGAGGTACTTGTCAATGAGCAGTTCTTC. Protein sequence: CASSESREVLVNEQFF.

The gene calls are TRBV28 and TRBJ1-1; maybe TRBD1 (6 bases). This CDR3 spans 12 amino acids. Looked up from germline, CDR1 is MDHEN and CDR2 is SYDVKM. V was trimmed by 2 bases and J by 8 bases, leaving 9 bases between them. The CDR3 DNA is TGTGCCAGCAGTTTACTGACAGGAGAAGCTTTCTTT. As protein: CASSLLTGEAFF.

The chain combines TRBV7-9 with TRBJ1-1; perhaps TRBD1 as D (6 bases). The V gene's germline CDR1 is SEHNR and CDR2 FQNEAQ (reference sequence). The V gene lost 7 bases and the J gene lost 0 bases, with 15 bases spanning the gap. The CDR3 spans 15 residues. CDR3 residues: CASTQTAGVNTEAFF. For the CDR3, the DNA is TGTGCCAGCACCCAAACCGCAGGGGTGAACACTGAAGCTTTCTTT.

The gene calls are TRBV19 and TRBJ2-7, with TRBD2 identical over 8 bases. The V gene end was trimmed by 6 bases and the J gene end by 6 bases; junction bases not matched to a gene: 4. The CDR3 is made up of 12 amino acids. Per the germline V gene, CDR1 is LNHDA and CDR2 is SQIVND (reference sequence). The CDR3 nucleotides are TGTGCCAGTAGCGAGCGGGAGTTCGAGCAGTACTTC. This gives the protein CASSEREFEQYF.